These T cell receptor beta chains were read from a single sample in a study of blood T cell repertoires in COVID-19. Measured with immunoSEQ multiplex PCR; TCRdb has only the in-frame clones, and not every one. Seen here are roughly 100,000 clones, about four fifths observed once, and the top ten hold around 5%. The sample consisted of peripheral blood. The receptor source for this set is a man older than 75 with COVID-19, enrolled during active disease. CDR3s include the opening cysteine and the closing phenylalanine or tryptophan. The order of the fields is J gene, V gene, D gene, clone size, CDR3 protein, CDR3 DNA. D genes are given only for firm matches. Clone size is stated in some rows and not others, as once, few, many or a class when expanded.

TRBJ2-7,TRBV5-4,TRBD2,.,CASSPRTREDYEQYF,TGTGCCAGCAGCCCCCGGACTAGGGAGGACTACGAGCAGTACTTC
TRBJ2-5,TRBV12-5,.,.,CASANLETQYF,TGTGCTAGTGCCAACTTGGAGACCCAGTACTTC
TRBJ1-1,TRBV7-8,.,.,CASSLARSPNTEAFF,TGTGCCAGCAGCTTAGCGAGGAGTCCCAACACTGAAGCTTTCTTT
TRBJ2-1,TRBV23-1,TRBD1,.,CASNRDSRDGNSYNEQFF,TGCGCCAGCAATAGGGACAGCCGGGACGGAAACTCCTACAATGAGCAGTTCTTC
TRBJ2-5,TRBV7-7,.,.,CASSPGGTQHTETQYF,TGTGCTAGCTCCCCAGGTGGTACTCAGCATACGGAGACCCAGTACTTC
TRBJ1-1,TRBV5-1,TRBD1,once,CASSLMTGRPEAFF,TGCGCCAGCAGCTTAATGACAGGGCGCCCTGAAGCTTTCTTT
TRBJ2-7,TRBV28,TRBD1,few,CASRERGQGSSYEQYF,TGTGCCAGCAGAGAAAGAGGACAGGGGAGCTCCTACGAGCAGTACTTC
TRBJ1-5,TRBV5-6,TRBD1,.,CASSFFRYDRAGVGQPQHF,TGTGCCAGCAGCTTTTTCCGCTATGACAGGGCCGGGGTTGGACAGCCCCAGCATTTT
TRBJ1-2,TRBV4-3,.,.,CASRKGGGRYGYTF,TGCGCCAGCAGGAAGGGGGGGGGCCGCTATGGCTACACCTTC
TRBJ2-5,TRBV6-5,.,once,CASSYSGGQETQYF,TGTGCCAGCAGTTACTCCGGGGGTCAAGAGACCCAGTACTTC
TRBJ1-1,TRBV28,.,.,CASTEDTYPEAFF,TGTGCCAGCACCGAAGACACTTACCCTGAAGCTTTCTTT
TRBJ2-7,TRBV29-1,TRBD1,.,CSVELLGQGAYEQYF,TGCAGCGTTGAACTTTTGGGACAGGGGGCCTACGAGCAGTACTTC
TRBJ2-1,TRBV11-3,.,.,CASSGRYGSYNEQFF,TGTGCCAGCAGCGGGAGGTATGGGTCCTACAATGAGCAGTTCTTC
TRBJ2-7,TRBV5-1,TRBD1,.,CASSSGGDRTSYEQYF,TGCGCCAGCAGCTCTGGCGGGGACAGGACTTCCTACGAGCAGTACTTC
TRBJ1-1,TRBV10-2,TRBD1,.,CASSVRQGTEAFF,TGCGCCAGCAGTGTGAGACAGGGCACTGAAGCTTTCTTT
TRBJ2-5,TRBV5-4,TRBD1,.,CASSLDGTGIETQYF,TGTGCCAGCAGCTTGGACGGGACAGGGATTGAGACCCAGTACTTC
TRBJ2-5,TRBV9,.,.,CASSPRPGEGTQYF,TGTGCCAGCAGCCCCCGGCCAGGGGAGGGGACCCAGTACTTC
TRBJ1-3,TRBV9,.,.,CASSVGGRVSGNTIYF,TGTGCCAGCAGCGTAGGAGGGCGGGTATCTGGAAACACCATATATTTT
TRBJ2-2,TRBV6-2/TRBV6-3,.,once,CASSSARRELFF,TGTGCCAGCAGTTCGGCCAGGAGGGAGCTGTTTTTT
TRBJ2-1,TRBV18,.,few,CASSPSTRYNEQFF,TGTGCCAGCTCACCCTCAACTCGCTACAATGAGCAGTTCTTC
TRBJ1-6,TRBV11-2,.,.,CASRVAGGRDSPLHF,TGTGCCAGCAGAGTGGCGGGGGGCCGGGATTCACCCCTCCACTTT
TRBJ1-2,TRBV9,.,.,CASSVNDRPNYGYTF,TGTGCCAGCAGCGTCAACGACAGACCTAACTATGGCTACACCTTC
TRBJ1-3,TRBV13,.,.,CASSLAPQHSGNTIYF,TGTGCCAGCAGCTTAGCACCACAGCACTCTGGAAACACCATATATTTT
TRBJ2-3,TRBV7-2,TRBD2,.,CASTPGTSEDTQYF,TGTGCCAGCACTCCCGGGACTAGCGAAGATACGCAGTATTTT
TRBJ1-6,TRBV15,.,.,CATSFRAGDSPLHF,TGTGCCACCAGCTTCCGGGCGGGGGACTCACCCCTCCACTTT
TRBJ1-5,TRBV19,.,few,CASSIERSGVGNQPQHF,TGTGCCAGTAGTATAGAACGGTCGGGGGTAGGCAATCAGCCCCAGCATTTT
TRBJ1-2,TRBV3-1/TRBV3-2,.,.,CASSQVADYGYTF,TGTGCCAGCAGCCAAGTTGCGGACTATGGCTACACCTTC
TRBJ2-2,TRBV19,TRBD1,.,CASITGTGDTGELFF,TGTGCCAGTATCACCGGGACAGGGGACACCGGGGAGCTGTTTTTT
TRBJ1-6,TRBV27,.,.,CASSFAQGSPLHF,TGTGCCAGCAGTTTCGCCCAGGGTTCACCCCTCCACTTT
TRBJ2-5,TRBV2,TRBD2,.,CASKASGGQETQYF,TGTGCCAGCAAGGCTAGCGGGGGCCAAGAGACCCAGTACTTC
TRBJ2-3,TRBV6-2/TRBV6-3,TRBD1,.,CASSWGTGPGTDTQYF,TGTGCCAGCAGTTGGGGGACAGGGCCGGGAACAGATACGCAGTATTTT
TRBJ2-1,TRBV6-5,TRBD2,once,CASSYSGLAGANEQFF,TGTGCCAGCAGTTACTCGGGACTAGCGGGGGCGAATGAGCAGTTCTTC
TRBJ1-5,TRBV20-1,TRBD1,.,CSASLAVGQGPRSNQPQHF,TGCAGTGCTAGTCTGGCTGTGGGACAGGGGCCCCGTAGCAATCAGCCCCAGCATTTT
TRBJ2-1,TRBV15,TRBD1,.,CATSTETGGRNEQFF,TGTGCCACCAGCACAGAGACAGGGGGCAGGAATGAGCAGTTCTTC
TRBJ2-5,TRBV5-8,.,.,CASSLAYRVETQYF,TGTGCCAGCAGCTTGGCCTATCGGGTAGAGACCCAGTACTTC
TRBJ2-2,TRBV7-8,.,.,CASSSRVSSTGELFF,TGTGCCAGCAGCTCCAGGGTCTCGTCCACCGGGGAGCTGTTTTTT
TRBJ2-3,TRBV6-1,.,.,CASSEAEFSDTQYF,TGTGCCAGCAGTGAAGCGGAGTTTTCAGATACGCAGTATTTT
TRBJ1-2,TRBV29-1,.,.,CSALLAFGGYTF,TGCAGCGCCCTTCTCGCCTTCGGTGGCTACACCTTC
TRBJ2-3,TRBV11-2,TRBD2,once,CASSLAQREAYDTQYF,TGTGCCAGCAGCTTAGCCCAGCGGGAGGCGTATGATACGCAGTATTTT
TRBJ2-7,TRBV9,TRBD1,.,CASSVADRGYEQYF,TGTGCCAGCAGCGTAGCGGACAGGGGATACGAGCAGTACTTC
TRBJ2-7,TRBV10-3,TRBD2,.,CAIKRGLAGSYEQYF,TGTGCCATCAAAAGGGGACTAGCGGGTTCCTACGAGCAGTACTTC
TRBJ2-2,TRBV6-2/TRBV6-3,.,.,CASSGLGGPGELFF,TGTGCCAGCAGTGGATTGGGGGGGCCCGGGGAGCTGTTTTTT
TRBJ2-7,TRBV6-5,.,.,CASSYVGGSSYEQYF,TGTGCCAGCAGTTACGTCGGGGGAAGCTCCTACGAGCAGTACTTC
TRBJ2-1,TRBV5-4,.,.,CASSGHSLLYNEQFF,TGTGCCAGCAGCGGTCACTCTCTACTTTACAATGAGCAGTTCTTC
TRBJ1-2,TRBV19,TRBD1,once,CASSAGTGFYGYTF,TGTGCCAGTAGTGCCGGGACAGGGTTCTATGGCTACACCTTC
TRBJ1-1,TRBV19,.,once,CASSIVPGTEAFF,TGTGCCAGTAGTATAGTTCCAGGCACTGAAGCTTTCTTT
TRBJ1-4,TRBV7-9,.,.,CASSFNINTNNEKLFF,TGTGCCAGCAGCTTCAACATAAACACAAATAATGAAAAACTGTTTTTT
TRBJ2-1,TRBV11-3,TRBD2,.,CASSHRLAGVGSEQFF,TGTGCCAGCAGCCACAGACTAGCGGGGGTTGGCAGTGAGCAGTTCTTC
TRBJ1-1,TRBV6-5,TRBD1,.,CASRDRGMNTEAFF,TGTGCCAGCAGGGACAGGGGAATGAACACTGAAGCTTTCTTT
TRBJ2-3,TRBV5-1,.,.,CASSFRDITDTQYF,TGCGCCAGCAGCTTCCGGGACATCACAGATACGCAGTATTTT
TRBJ1-2,TRBV7-2,.,.,CASSLDLFLAGVSGYTF,TGTGCCAGCAGCTTAGATCTCTTCTTAGCGGGAGTATCCGGCTACACCTTC
TRBJ2-1,TRBV5-1,TRBD2,.,CASSSTPSGDSYNEQFF,TGCGCCAGCAGCTCAACCCCTAGCGGGGACTCCTACAATGAGCAGTTCTTC
TRBJ2-7,TRBV28,.,.,CASSSGTPVEQYF,TGTGCCAGCTCCTCTGGGACACCGGTCGAGCAGTACTTC
TRBJ2-7,TRBV7-8,.,.,CASSFTGFYEQYF,TGTGCCAGCAGCTTTACAGGGTTCTACGAGCAGTACTTC
TRBJ2-2,TRBV30,.,.,CAWSVRGINTGELFF,TGTGCCTGGAGTGTACGGGGGATAAACACCGGGGAGCTGTTTTTT